These T cell receptor beta chains were read from a single sample in a study of T cells in Graves' hyperthyroidism and ophthalmopathy. MiXCR, applied by TCRdb to the multiplex PCR reads, yields one record per CDR3 protein. The sample carries about 360,000 distinct CDR3 sequences, roughly 13% recorded once. The specimen was blood. These receptors originate from a woman aged 18-29 years with Graves' hyperthyroidism. Both conserved end residues are part of each CDR3. D genes are given only for firm matches. Size is omitted from some rows. Given values are once, few, many or a class for expanded clones.

CDR3	DNA	J	D	size	V
CASSFASGISTGELFF	TGTGCCAGCAGTTTCGCTAGCGGCATAAGCACCGGGGAGCTGTTTTTT	TRBJ2-2	TRBD2	many	TRBV27
CASSQGAFNQPQHF	TGTGCCAGCAGCCAAGGGGCCTTCAATCAGCCCCAGCATTTT	TRBJ1-5	.	many	TRBV3-1
CASSSRTGVSNQPQHF	TGTGCCAGCAGCTCCCGGACAGGCGTAAGCAATCAGCCCCAGCATTTT	TRBJ1-5	TRBD1	many	TRBV7-8
CASNLGAPTQYF	TGTGCCAGCAACTTAGGGGCCCCAACGCAGTATTTT	TRBJ2-3	.	few	TRBV27
CSANSEYLGYTF	TGCAGTGCTAATAGTGAATACCTGGGCTACACCTTC	TRBJ1-2	.	few	TRBV20-1
CASSYMRGSRYEQYF	TGTGCCAGCAGTTACATGAGGGGTTCTAGGTACGAGCAGTACTTC	TRBJ2-7	.	.	TRBV6-5
CASSSSGDRAKNIQYF	TGTGCCAGCAGTTCTAGCGGGGATCGAGCCAAAAACATTCAGTACTTC	TRBJ2-4	TRBD2	.	TRBV28
CASSVRGTGFGEQYF	TGTGCCAGCAGCGTACGGGGGACGGGCTTCGGGGAGCAGTACTTC	TRBJ2-7	.	.	TRBV9
CSVVPAGSGANVLTF	TGCAGCGTTGTCCCGGCGGGCTCTGGGGCCAACGTCCTGACTTTC	TRBJ2-6	.	.	TRBV29-1
CASSLGLAGYYEQYF	TGTGCCAGCAGCTTGGGACTAGCGGGATACTACGAGCAGTACTTC	TRBJ2-7	TRBD2	many	TRBV11-1
CASSFQGVGGYTF	TGTGCCAGCAGTTTCCAGGGTGTGGGCGGCTACACCTTC	TRBJ1-2	.	many	TRBV12-3/TRBV12-4
CASNLQGAAGANVLTF	TGTGCCAGCAACTTACAGGGGGCAGCTGGGGCCAACGTCCTGACTTTC	TRBJ2-6	TRBD1	many	TRBV6-2/TRBV6-3
CAISEGVVNTEAFF	TGTGCCATCAGTGAGGGGGTGGTGAACACTGAAGCTTTCTTT	TRBJ1-1	.	many	TRBV10-3
CASATGFEATEAFF	TGTGCCAGCGCGACAGGGTTCGAGGCCACTGAAGCTTTCTTT	TRBJ1-1	TRBD1	many	TRBV2
CSAARQGAPSGNTIYF	TGCAGTGCTGCCCGACAGGGGGCGCCCTCAGGAAACACCATATATTTT	TRBJ1-3	TRBD1	.	TRBV20-1
CASSQGHRGSGMNTEAFF	TGCGCCAGCAGCCAAGGCCACAGGGGATCCGGAATGAACACTGAAGCTTTCTTT	TRBJ1-1	TRBD1	many	TRBV4-3
CSARTGGRSGELFF	TGCAGTGCGCGGACAGGGGGCAGGAGCGGGGAGCTGTTTTTT	TRBJ2-2	TRBD1	many	TRBV20-1
CDSQAGEVGYEQYF	TGTGACAGTCAGGCGGGAGAGGTAGGCTACGAGCAGTACTTC	TRBJ2-7	TRBD2	few	TRBV6-1
CASSFGQGASSTYEQYF	TGTGCCAGTAGTTTCGGACAGGGGGCGAGTTCTACCTACGAGCAGTACTTC	TRBJ2-7	TRBD1	few	TRBV19
CSALFTTGELFF	TGCAGTGCTCTTTTTACCACCGGGGAGCTGTTTTTT	TRBJ2-2	.	many	TRBV20-1